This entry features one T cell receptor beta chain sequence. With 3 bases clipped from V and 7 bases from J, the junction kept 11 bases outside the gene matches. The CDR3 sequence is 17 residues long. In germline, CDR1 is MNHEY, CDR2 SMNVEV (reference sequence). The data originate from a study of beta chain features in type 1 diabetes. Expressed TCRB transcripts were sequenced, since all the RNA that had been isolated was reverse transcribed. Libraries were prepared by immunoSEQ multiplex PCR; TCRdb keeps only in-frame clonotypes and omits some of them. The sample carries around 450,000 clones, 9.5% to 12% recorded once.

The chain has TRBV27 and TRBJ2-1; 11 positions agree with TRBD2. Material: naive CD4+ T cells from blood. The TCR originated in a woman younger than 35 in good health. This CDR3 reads CASSFMGLADLGNEQFF. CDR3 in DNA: TGTGCCAGCAGTTTTATGGGACTAGCGGACCTGGGAAATGAGCAGTTCTTC.